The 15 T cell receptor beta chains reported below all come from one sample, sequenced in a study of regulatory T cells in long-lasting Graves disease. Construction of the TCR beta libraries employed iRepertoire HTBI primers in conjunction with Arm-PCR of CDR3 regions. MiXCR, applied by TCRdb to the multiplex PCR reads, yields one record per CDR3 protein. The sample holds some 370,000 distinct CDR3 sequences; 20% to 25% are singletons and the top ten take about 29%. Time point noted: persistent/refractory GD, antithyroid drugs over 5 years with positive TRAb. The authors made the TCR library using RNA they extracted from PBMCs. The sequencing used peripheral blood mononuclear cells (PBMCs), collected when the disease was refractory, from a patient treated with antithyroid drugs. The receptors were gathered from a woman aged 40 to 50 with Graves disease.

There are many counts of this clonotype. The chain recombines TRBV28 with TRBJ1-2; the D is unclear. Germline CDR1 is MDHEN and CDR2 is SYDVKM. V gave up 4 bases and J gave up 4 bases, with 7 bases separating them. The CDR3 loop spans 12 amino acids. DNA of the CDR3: TGTGCCAGCAGTTCCCCGGGCTATGGCTACACCTTC. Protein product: CASSSPGYGYTF.

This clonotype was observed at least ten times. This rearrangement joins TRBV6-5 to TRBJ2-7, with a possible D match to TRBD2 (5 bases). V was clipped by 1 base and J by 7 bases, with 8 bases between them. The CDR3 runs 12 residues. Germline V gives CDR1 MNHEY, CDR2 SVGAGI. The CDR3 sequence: CASSYYTREQYF. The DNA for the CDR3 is TGTGCCAGCAGTTACTATACTAGGGAGCAGTACTTC.

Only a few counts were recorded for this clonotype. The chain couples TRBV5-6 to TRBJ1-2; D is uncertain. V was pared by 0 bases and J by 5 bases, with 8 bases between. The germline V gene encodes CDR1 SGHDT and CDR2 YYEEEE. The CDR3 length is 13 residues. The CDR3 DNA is TGTGCCAGCAGCTTGGGGTCCCCTTATGGCTACACCTTC. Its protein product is CASSLGSPYGYTF.

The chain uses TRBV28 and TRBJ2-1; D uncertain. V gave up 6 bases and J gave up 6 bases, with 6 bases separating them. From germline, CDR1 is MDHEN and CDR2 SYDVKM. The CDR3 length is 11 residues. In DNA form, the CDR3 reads TGTGCCAGCAGGGTCGGCAATGAGCAGTTCTTC. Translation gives CASRVGNEQFF. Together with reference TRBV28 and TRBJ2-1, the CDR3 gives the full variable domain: DVKVTQSSRYLVKRTGEKVFLECVQDMDHENMFWYRQDPGLGLRLIYFSYDVKMKEKGDIPEGYSVSREKKERFSLILESASTNQTSMYLCASRVGNEQFFGPGTRLTVL.

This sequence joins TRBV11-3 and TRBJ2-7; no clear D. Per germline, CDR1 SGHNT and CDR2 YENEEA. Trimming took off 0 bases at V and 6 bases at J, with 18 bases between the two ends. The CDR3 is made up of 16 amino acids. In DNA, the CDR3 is TGTGCCAGCAGCTTAGAAACCTGGGCCGTAGGGCTCGAGCAGTACTTC. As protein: CASSLETWAVGLEQYF.

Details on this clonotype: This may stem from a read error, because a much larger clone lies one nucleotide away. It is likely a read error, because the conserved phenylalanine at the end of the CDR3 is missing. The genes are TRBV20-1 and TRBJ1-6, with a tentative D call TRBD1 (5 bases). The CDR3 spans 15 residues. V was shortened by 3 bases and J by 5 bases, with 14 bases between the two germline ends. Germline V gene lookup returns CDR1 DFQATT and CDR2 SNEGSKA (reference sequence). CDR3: CSASIGGRDNSPLHL. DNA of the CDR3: TGCAGTGCTAGTATAGGTGGCAGGGATAATTCACCCCTCCACCTT.

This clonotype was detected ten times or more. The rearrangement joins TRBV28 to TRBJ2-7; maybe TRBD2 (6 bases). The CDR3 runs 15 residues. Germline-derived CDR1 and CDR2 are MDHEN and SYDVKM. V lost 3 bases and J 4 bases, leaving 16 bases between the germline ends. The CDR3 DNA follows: TGTGCCAGCAGTTTTAGGAGGGGTGGGTCGTACGAGCAGTACTTC. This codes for CASSFRRGGSYEQYF.

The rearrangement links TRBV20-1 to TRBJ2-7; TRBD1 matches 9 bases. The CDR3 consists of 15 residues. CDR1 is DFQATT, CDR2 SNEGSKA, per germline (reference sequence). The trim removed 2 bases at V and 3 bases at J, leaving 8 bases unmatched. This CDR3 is CSARSSGTGYYEQYF. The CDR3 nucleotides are TGCAGTGCTAGATCCTCCGGGACAGGGTACTACGAGCAGTACTTC.

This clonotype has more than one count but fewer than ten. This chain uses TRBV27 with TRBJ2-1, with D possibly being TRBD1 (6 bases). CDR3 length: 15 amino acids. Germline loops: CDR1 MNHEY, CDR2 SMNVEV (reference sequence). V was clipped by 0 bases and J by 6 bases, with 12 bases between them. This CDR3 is CASSLSARGSNEQFF. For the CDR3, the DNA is TGTGCCAGCAGTTTATCAGCTAGGGGGTCCAATGAGCAGTTCTTC.

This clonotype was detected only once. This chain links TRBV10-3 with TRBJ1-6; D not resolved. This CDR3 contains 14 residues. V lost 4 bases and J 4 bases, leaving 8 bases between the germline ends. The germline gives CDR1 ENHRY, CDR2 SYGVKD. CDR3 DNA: TGTGCCATCAGTGGGGAGGCTTATAATTCACCCCTCCACTTT. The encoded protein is CAISGEAYNSPLHF.

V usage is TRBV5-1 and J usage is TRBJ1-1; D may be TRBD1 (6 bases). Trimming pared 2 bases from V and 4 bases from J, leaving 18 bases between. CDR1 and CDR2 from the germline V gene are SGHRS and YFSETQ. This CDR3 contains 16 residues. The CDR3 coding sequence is TGCGCCAGCAGCTTTGAACTGTACAGGGTGGGCACTGAAGCTTTCTTT. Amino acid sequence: CASSFELYRVGTEAFF.

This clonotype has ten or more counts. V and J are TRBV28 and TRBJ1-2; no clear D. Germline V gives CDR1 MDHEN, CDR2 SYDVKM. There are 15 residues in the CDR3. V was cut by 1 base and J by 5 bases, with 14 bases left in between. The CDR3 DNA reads TGTGCCAGCAGTTTATCCTTCGGCCGGGAGTATGGCTACACCTTC. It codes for CASSLSFGREYGYTF.

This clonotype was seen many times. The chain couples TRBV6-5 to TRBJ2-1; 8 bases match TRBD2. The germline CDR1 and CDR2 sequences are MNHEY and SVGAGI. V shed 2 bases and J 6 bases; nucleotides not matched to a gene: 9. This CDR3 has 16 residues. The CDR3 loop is CASSYSQREIGNEQFF. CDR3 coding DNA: TGTGCCAGCAGTTACAGTCAGCGGGAGATTGGCAATGAGCAGTTCTTC.

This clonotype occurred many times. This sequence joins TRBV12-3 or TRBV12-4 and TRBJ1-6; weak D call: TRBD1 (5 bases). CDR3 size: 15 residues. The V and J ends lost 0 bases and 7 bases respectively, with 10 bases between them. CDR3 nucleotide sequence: TGTGCCAGCAGTTTAGCGCGTCCAGGGAATTCACCCCTCCACTTT. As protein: CASSLARPGNSPLHF.

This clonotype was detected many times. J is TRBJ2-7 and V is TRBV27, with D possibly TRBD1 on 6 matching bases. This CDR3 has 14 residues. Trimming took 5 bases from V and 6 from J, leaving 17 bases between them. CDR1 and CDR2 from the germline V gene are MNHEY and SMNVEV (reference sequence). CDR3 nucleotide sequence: TGTGCCAGCAGTACCCAACAGGGTTTCGGCGAGCAGTACTTC. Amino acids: CASSTQQGFGEQYF.